The 14 T cell receptor beta chains in this list originate from one sample, sequenced in a study of sequential checkpoint blockade in melanoma. This table comes from immunoSEQ multiplex PCR, and its TCRdb copy is limited to in-frame clones, with some not included. The table includes over 25,000 clones, 60% to 85% detected once. Treatment described: randomized to nivolumab then ipilimumab (arm A) or the reverse (arm B). The starting material was CD8+ T cells sorted from blood (inferred from file names), obtained from a patient given nivolumab and ipilimumab in sequence. The receptors were gathered from a human donor with melanoma.

This CDR3 is CASSQVPGGHIYEQYF. The CDR3, as DNA: TGCGCCAGCAGCCAAGTGCCGGGGGGCCACATCTACGAGCAGTACTTC. The chain employs TRBV4-1 and TRBJ2-5, with TRBD2 as a possible D gene (7 bases). TRBJ2-7 matches the DNA end more closely, so the J call is doubtful. Germline assignment: CDR1 MGHRA and CDR2 YSYEKL. The CDR3 runs to 16 residues.

Written as DNA, the CDR3 is TGTGCCAGCAGCCCCGCCGACAGAATCAGCCCCCAGCATTTT. Its protein is CASSPADRISPQHF. The V gene is TRBV14, the J gene TRBJ1-5; possibly TRBD1 for D (5 bases). Germline V lookup: CDR1 SGHDN, CDR2 FVKESK. V lost 4 bases and J 10 bases, leaving 17 bases between the germline ends. This CDR3 spans 14 amino acids. Looking up the rest from reference TRBV14 and TRBJ1-5 gives the full variable domain: EAGVTQFPSHSVIEKGQTVTLRCDPISGHDNLYWYRRVMGKEIKFLLHFVKESKQDESGMPNNRFLAERTGGTYSTLKVQPAELEDSGVYFCASSPADRISPQHFGDGTRLSIL.

The genes are TRBV7-3 and TRBJ2-5; 12 bases are shared with TRBD2. Unmatched junction bases numbered 4, after V lost 3 bases and J lost 5 bases. Germline lookup yields CDR1 SGHTA and CDR2 FQGTGA. The CDR3 runs 15 residues. CDR3: CASSFLAGGRETQYF. The CDR3 coding sequence is TGTGCCAGCAGCTTCCTAGCGGGGGGGCGTGAGACCCAGTACTTC. Using reference TRBV7-3 and TRBJ2-5 for the parts outside the CDR3, the full variable domain is GAGVSQTPSNKVTEKGKYVELRCDPISGHTALYWYRQSLGQGPEFLIYFQGTGAADDSGLPNDRFFAVRPEGSVSTLKIQRTERGDSAVYLCASSFLAGGRETQYFGPGTRLLVL.

V and J are TRBV27 and TRBJ2-2, with 8 bases that match TRBD1. With V trimmed by 6 bases and J by 1 base, 4 bases remained unmatched. The length of the CDR3 is 15 residues. Germline values: CDR1 MNHEY, CDR2 SMNVEV (reference sequence). The DNA for the CDR3 is TGTGCCAGCAGAGCCGGGACAGGGAACACCGGGGAGCTGTTTTTT. Translating gives CASRAGTGNTGELFF.

The chain links TRBV7-3 to TRBJ2-1; 8 nucleotides match TRBD2. The CDR3 contains 13 residues. Per the germline V gene, CDR1 is SGHTA and CDR2 is FQGTGA. The V and J ends lost 5 bases and 9 bases, in that order; junction bases with no gene match: 6. CDR3 amino acids: CASSPGLGGEQFF. In DNA, the CDR3 is TGTGCCAGCAGCCCGGGACTAGGGGGTGAGCAGTTCTTC.

This rearrangement joins TRBV6-1 to TRBJ1-6; a possible D gene is TRBD1 (5 bases). This CDR3 comprises 15 residues. Trimming removed 5 bases from V and 0 bases from J, with 8 bases in between. Germline V gives CDR1 MNHNS, CDR2 SASEGT. For the CDR3, the DNA is TGTGCCAGCAGTCAAGACAGCTCCTATAATTCACCCCTCCACTTT. Protein product: CASSQDSSYNSPLHF.

In the case of this clone: The same CDR3 also results from other DNA sequences found in this sample. V usage is TRBV2 and J usage is TRBJ2-7, with D possibly being TRBD2 (6 bases). V was shortened by 6 bases and J by 1 base, with 10 bases between the two germline ends. The germline gives CDR1 SNHLY, CDR2 FYNNEI. The CDR3 is made up of 13 amino acids. Here the CDR3 DNA reads TGTGCCAGCAGGTGGGACTTGTCCTACGAGCAGTACTTC. The encoded protein is CASRWDLSYEQYF. The full variable domain, rest sourced from reference TRBV2 and TRBJ2-7, is EPEVTQTPSHQVTQMGQEVILRCVPISNHLYFYWYRQILGQKVEFLVSFYNNEISEKSEIFDDQFSVERPDGSNFTLKIRSTKLEDSAMYFCASRWDLSYEQYFGPGTRLTVT.

The chain uses TRBV28 and TRBJ2-5; D perhaps matches TRBD1 (7 bases). The CDR3 is 16 residues long. The germline V and J ends were trimmed by 4 bases and 5 bases, with 20 bases remaining between them. Germline V CDR1 and CDR2: MDHEN, SYDVKM. The CDR3 sequence is CASSSVGRGVGETQYF. As DNA, the CDR3 is TGTGCCAGCAGTTCGGTCGGCAGGGGGGTAGGGGAGACCCAGTACTTC.

The chain carries TRBV30 and TRBJ2-3; D is undetermined. The CDR3 spans 13 residues. V was shortened by 0 bases and J by 0 bases, with 4 bases between the two germline ends. Germline CDR1 and CDR2: GTSNPN and SVGIG (reference sequence). CDR3 coding DNA: TGTGCCTGGAGTGTGGCCAGCACAGATACGCAGTATTTT. It is translated as CAWSVASTDTQYF.

The chain combines TRBV4-3 with TRBJ1-5, with 8 bases aligning to TRBD1. The CDR3 extends over 16 amino acids. Losses at the gene ends were 4 bases for V and 5 bases for J; bases not matched to a gene: 10. Germline CDR1 LGHNA, CDR2 YSLEER. The CDR3 DNA follows: TGCGCCAGCAGCCTAACTCTCGGGACAGGCTATCAGCCCCAGCATTTT. It codes for CASSLTLGTGYQPQHF.

V and J are TRBV2 and TRBJ1-1; a weak D match, TRBD1 (5 bases). V lost 7 bases and J 4 bases, leaving 13 bases between the germline ends. The CDR3 is made up of 13 amino acids. In germline, CDR1 is SNHLY, CDR2 FYNNEI. The CDR3 DNA is TGTGCCAGCACCCCAAAGGGGTTCACTGAAGCTTTCTTT. This encodes CASTPKGFTEAFF.

The chain joins TRBV28 to TRBJ2-7; D might be TRBD1 (6 bases). The CDR3 is 14 residues long. Germline V gene sequence: CDR1 MDHEN, CDR2 SYDVKM. V was clipped by 6 bases and J by 0 bases, with 12 bases between them. The CDR3 coding sequence is TGTGCCAGCAGCCTATGGGACAACTCCTACGAGCAGTACTTC. Translation: CASSLWDNSYEQYF.

The chain is built from TRBV6-6 and TRBJ1-6, with D perhaps TRBD1 (6 bases). Per germline, CDR1 MNHNY and CDR2 SVGAGI (reference sequence). V lost 5 bases, J lost 1 base, and 12 bases lay in between. This CDR3 is 16 amino acids long. Here the CDR3 reads CASSTGMWSYNSPLHF. The DNA for the CDR3 is TGTGCCAGCAGTACAGGGATGTGGTCCTATAATTCACCCCTCCACTTT.

The rearrangement uses TRBV10-3 and TRBJ1-5; TRBD1 is a possible D gene (5 bases). The CDR3 is 11 residues long. In germline, CDR1 is ENHRY, CDR2 SYGVKD. The germline V and J ends were trimmed by 10 bases and 4 bases, with 8 bases remaining between them. The CDR3 reads CATDRNQPQHF. CDR3 DNA: TGTGCCACCGACAGAAATCAGCCCCAGCATTTT.